Following are 19 T cell receptor beta chains from one sample sequenced in a study of T cell changes during pregnancy in multiple sclerosis. Assay: immunoSEQ multiplex PCR; the TCRdb copy retains only in-frame clones and omits some. In the table there are roughly 48,000 clones, 92% of which are singletons. This specimen was CD4+ T cells from peripheral blood mononuclear cells, taken in the third trimester of pregnancy. The receptors shown here come from a female donor with multiple sclerosis, enrolled in a pregnancy study.

This chain uses TRBV7-3 with TRBJ1-1; the match to TRBD1 covers 9 bases. Per germline, CDR1 SGHTA and CDR2 FQGTGA. V shed 4 bases, J shed 13 bases, and the junction held 10 bases outside the gene matches. The CDR3 is made up of 13 amino acids. CDR3 in DNA: TGTGCCAGCAGCTCGAATCACAGGGGGCAGGTTTTCTTT. Translating it yields CASSSNHRGQVFF.

This chain links TRBV28 with TRBJ1-1; D may be TRBD1 (6 bases). Germline V gene sequence: CDR1 MDHEN, CDR2 SYDVKM. With 4 bases removed from V and 0 bases from J, the gap between germline ends came to 15 bases. The CDR3 consists of 16 residues. This CDR3 reads CASSSQGVRMNTEAFF. CDR3 sequence (DNA): TGTGCCAGCAGTTCACAGGGTGTGAGGATGAACACTGAAGCTTTCTTT.

The chain links TRBV27 to TRBJ2-7, with 7 positions matching TRBD1. With V trimmed by 4 bases and J by 1 base, 1 base remained unmatched. Germline CDR1 MNHEY, CDR2 SMNVEV (reference sequence). The CDR3 is 13 amino acids. In nucleotides, the CDR3 is TGTGCCAGCAGTTCGACAGGGTCCTACGAGCAGTACTTC. Its protein is CASSSTGSYEQYF.

Only one count was recorded for this clone. The chain employs TRBV7-2 and TRBJ1-4; the D gene is possibly TRBD1 (6 bases). The length of the CDR3 is 14 residues. Germline values: CDR1 SGHTA, CDR2 FQGNSA. The V end lost 6 bases, the J end lost 7 bases, and 15 bases lay between the germline ends. The CDR3 protein is CASSLQGSGEKLFF. CDR3 DNA sequence: TGTGCCAGCAGTCTACAGGGTTCTGGTGAAAAACTGTTTTTT.

V gene TRBV14 combines with J gene TRBJ2-2; no reliable D call. Germline CDR1 is SGHDN and CDR2 is FVKESK. The CDR3 is made up of 19 amino acids. Deletions cut 2 bases from V and 6 bases from J, with 25 bases between. As DNA, the CDR3 is TGTGCCAGCAGCCAACACCTAGTGCAATCTCCTTTCATTGCCGGGGAGCTGTTTTTT. Translated: CASSQHLVQSPFIAGELFF.

The V call is TRBV10-3, the J call TRBJ1-1, with 9 bases that match TRBD1. Per the germline V gene, CDR1 is ENHRY and CDR2 is SYGVKD. The CDR3 has 13 residues. V trimming: 4 bases; J trimming: 5 bases; junction bases outside the gene matches: 2. CDR3 sequence reads: CAISGTGDTEAFF. The CDR3 nucleotides read TGTGCCATCAGTGGGACAGGGGATACTGAAGCTTTCTTT.

The J gene is TRBJ1-1, the V gene TRBV5-1; D gene unclear. The CDR3 is made up of 13 amino acids. CDR1 is SGHRS, CDR2 YFSETQ, per germline. Trimming removed 0 bases at V and 6 bases at J, with 9 bases between. In nucleotides, the CDR3 is TGCGCCAGCAGCTTGGCCGGGTTATCTGAAGCTTTCTTT. It is translated as CASSLAGLSEAFF.

This sequence joins TRBV11-2 and TRBJ2-2; 16 nucleotides match TRBD2. The ends lost 2 bases at V and 9 bases at J; junction bases unmatched: 6. The CDR3 is 17 residues long. The germline V gene has CDR1 SGHAT and CDR2 FQNNGV. The CDR3 region has the DNA TGTGCCAGCAGCTTATGGGGACTAGCGGGGGGGCCCCGGGAGCTGTTTTTT. This translates into CASSLWGLAGGPRELFF.

The chain couples TRBV7-6 to TRBJ1-2, with 8 bases fitting TRBD1. The CDR3 contains 13 residues. Trimming at V came to 2 bases and at J to 4 bases, leaving 0 bases not matched to a gene. Germline values: CDR1 SGHVS, CDR2 FNYEAQ. In DNA form, the CDR3 reads TGTGCCAGCAGCTTAACAGGGGGCTATGGCTACACCTTC. Translating gives CASSLTGGYGYTF.

The chain links TRBV28 to TRBJ2-7; 11 bases line up with TRBD1. This CDR3 contains 15 residues. The germline V gene has CDR1 MDHEN and CDR2 SYDVKM. Trimming at V came to 5 bases and at J to 3 bases, leaving 6 bases not matched to a gene. The CDR3 DNA reads TGTGCCAGCAGTCCCCCGGACAGGGGGCTCTACGAGCAGTACTTC. Its protein is CASSPPDRGLYEQYF.

This clone has only one observation. This chain uses TRBV28 with TRBJ1-2, with a weak D call TRBD1 (5 bases). The CDR3 consists of 12 residues. Germline V gene lookup returns CDR1 MDHEN and CDR2 SYDVKM. The ends were cut back, 4 bases at V and 8 bases at J, with 11 bases in the middle. The CDR3 DNA reads TGTGCCAGCAGTTCAGGGCCGCGGGGCTACACCTTC. Its translation: CASSSGPRGYTF.

This chain uses TRBV11-2 with TRBJ1-3, with D uncertain. CDR1 and CDR2 (germline): SGHAT, FQNNGV. V lost 7 bases and J lost 4, with 14 bases in between. The CDR3 covers 14 residues. CDR3 sequence (DNA): TGTGCCAGCACTCCGAGAGCCCAAGGAAACACCATATATTTT. Its translation: CASTPRAQGNTIYF.

This clone was seen just once. J is TRBJ1-3 and V is TRBV5-1, with 7 bases lining up with TRBD1. The CDR3 runs 17 residues. Germline V gene sequence: CDR1 SGHRS, CDR2 YFSETQ. Trimming removed 0 bases from V and 4 bases from J; junction bases left unmatched: 10. CDR3 sequence: CASSLASVTGAGNTIYF. The CDR3 nucleotides are TGCGCCAGCAGCTTGGCCAGTGTAACAGGGGCAGGAAACACCATATATTTT.

The chain recombines TRBV5-1 with TRBJ2-3; 9 bases line up with TRBD2. The germline CDR1 and CDR2 sequences are SGHRS and YFSETQ. This CDR3 comprises 14 residues. The ends lost 2 bases at V and 3 bases at J; junction bases unmatched: 1. The CDR3 is CASSLAGGTDTQYF. The CDR3 nucleotides read TGCGCCAGCAGCTTAGCGGGAGGAACAGATACGCAGTATTTT.

The V gene is TRBV6-6, the J gene TRBJ1-2, with TRBD1 identical over 7 bases. This CDR3 region has 12 residues. In germline, CDR1 is MNHNY, CDR2 SVGAGI (reference sequence). After removal of 6 bases from V and 6 bases from J, the junction contained 4 bases not matched to a gene. The CDR3 nucleotides read TGTGCCAGCAGCGGAACAGGGGATGGCTACACCTTC. Amino acid sequence: CASSGTGDGYTF.

The chain has TRBV7-2 and TRBJ2-1; 14 nucleotides match TRBD2. CDR1 SGHTA and CDR2 FQGNSA come from the germline V gene. The CDR3 has 15 residues. J gave up 7 bases and V 5 bases, and 4 bases lay outside the gene matches. CDR3 region: CASSPGLAGANEQFF. The CDR3 DNA reads as TGTGCCAGCAGCCCGGGACTAGCGGGGGCAAATGAGCAGTTCTTC.

The V gene is TRBV5-6, the J gene TRBJ1-4; the D gene is possibly TRBD1 (5 bases). This CDR3 is 14 amino acids long. Between the trimmed V and J ends, which lost 7 bases and 7 bases, there was a span of 17 bases. Germline CDR1 and CDR2: SGHDT and YYEEEE. In DNA, the CDR3 is TGTGCCAGCGCTAGGCAGGGCCCCTTTGAAAAACTGTTTTTT. Protein product: CASARQGPFEKLFF.

CDR3 bases: TGTGCCAGCAGCACCGGGGGTTTAGGATCTGAAGCTTTCTTT. It encodes CASSTGGLGSEAFF. The chain couples TRBV11-1 to TRBJ1-1, with D possibly being TRBD1 (5 bases). Trimming shortened V by 5 bases and J by 6 bases, and 16 bases separated the two germline ends. Germline assignment: CDR1 SGHAT and CDR2 FQDESV (reference sequence). The CDR3 runs 14 residues.

The chain combines TRBV10-3 with TRBJ2-2; D is possibly TRBD2 (6 bases). V was shortened by 6 bases and J by 0 bases, with 14 bases between the two germline ends. This CDR3 spans 16 amino acids. Germline assignment: CDR1 ENHRY and CDR2 SYGVKD. The CDR3 DNA reads as TGTGCCATCAGGGAGGGGAGAGACGCGAACACCGGGGAGCTGTTTTTT. Protein sequence: CAIREGRDANTGELFF.